The 10 T cell receptor beta chains below were found in one sample sequenced in a study of shared clonotypes between healthy human individuals. The method was immunoSEQ multiplex PCR; TCRdb's version includes in-frame clones alone and lacks a portion of them. This table holds hundreds of thousands of clones, around three quarters found once. The specimen sequenced was PBMCs. The source is a woman aged 35 to 49 in good health. Some clones in this sample may be carry-over from other donors' samples.

V usage is TRBV30 and J usage is TRBJ2-3, with TRBD1 as a possible D gene (5 bases). The V gene lost 0 bases and the J gene lost 1 base, with 11 bases spanning the gap. The CDR3 runs to 15 residues. Germline loops: CDR1 GTSNPN, CDR2 SVGIG (reference sequence). As DNA, the CDR3 is TGTGCCTGGAGTGTTTTTAGCAGGGGCACAGATACGCAGTATTTT. As protein: CAWSVFSRGTDTQYF.

V and J are TRBV28 and TRBJ1-5; D gene unclear. Germline V CDR1 and CDR2: MDHEN, SYDVKM. V gave up 5 bases and J gave up 1 base, with 18 bases separating them. The CDR3 consists of 17 residues. The CDR3 sequence is CASSGLVGFESNQPQHF. In DNA form, the CDR3 reads TGTGCCAGCAGTGGTCTTGTGGGCTTTGAGAGCAATCAGCCCCAGCATTTT.

As regards this clone: Only one base separates this from a far larger clonotype, so it likely reflects a read error. The rearrangement joins TRBV9 to TRBJ2-7; 8 bases align to TRBD2. Germline-derived CDR1 and CDR2 are SGDLS and YYNGEE. The CDR3 contains 14 residues. The CDR3: CASSVDGRGNERYF. CDR3 in DNA: TGTGCCAGCAGCGTAGACGGGAGGGGCAACGAGCGGTACTTC.

The chain combines TRBV5-6 with TRBJ2-3, with 9 bases that match TRBD2. V was clipped by 0 bases and J by 2 bases; unmatched bases: 4. The V gene's germline CDR1 is SGHDT and CDR2 YYEEEE. CDR3 length: 16 amino acids. For the CDR3, the DNA is TGTGCCAGCAGCTTGGAGCTAGCGGGATTCACAGATACGCAGTATTTT. Translated: CASSLELAGFTDTQYF.

This clone was counted once. The V call is TRBV28, the J call TRBJ1-5; D gene ambiguous. With 6 bases removed from V and 0 bases from J, the gap between germline ends came to 6 bases. The CDR3 totals 13 residues. The germline V gene has CDR1 MDHEN and CDR2 SYDVKM. In DNA form, the CDR3 reads TGTGCCAGCAGCGGGAGTAGCAATCAGCCCCAGCATTTT. This encodes CASSGSSNQPQHF.

The rearrangement links TRBV10-2 to TRBJ2-2, with 13 positions matching TRBD2. The CDR3 loop spans 18 amino acids. Germline lookup yields CDR1 WSHSY and CDR2 SAAADI. V gave up 0 bases and J gave up 6 bases; unmatched junction bases: 7. CDR3 nucleotides: TGCGCCAGCAGTGAGTCATGGACTAGCGGGAGTCGTCCCGGGGAGCTGTTTTTT. As protein: CASSESWTSGSRPGELFF.

The chain carries TRBV19 and TRBJ2-1; D is uncertain. V gave up 6 bases and J gave up 9 bases, with 21 bases separating them. There are 15 residues in the CDR3. In germline, CDR1 is LNHDA, CDR2 SQIVND (reference sequence). CDR3 coding DNA: TGTGCCAGTAGCAACTCGATGCGAGACCCCGGTGAGCAGTTCTTC. Translated: CASSNSMRDPGEQFF.

The chain carries TRBV4-2 and TRBJ1-5; D is uncertain. This CDR3 is built from 15 residues. Trimming pared 1 base from V and 4 bases from J, leaving 11 bases between. Per germline, CDR1 LGHNA and CDR2 YNFKEQ. The CDR3 sequence is CASSQGGGGNQPQHF. Here the CDR3 DNA reads TGTGCCAGCAGCCAAGGTGGCGGCGGAAATCAGCCCCAGCATTTT.

The chain couples TRBV11-3 to TRBJ2-1; TRBD2 might be the D (6 bases). The V gene's germline CDR1 is SGHNT and CDR2 YENEEA. This CDR3 comprises 15 residues. V was cut by 2 bases and J by 9 bases, with 17 bases left in between. The CDR3 protein is CASSLYSGPRGEQFF. The CDR3 DNA reads as TGTGCCAGCAGCTTATATAGCGGACCCCGGGGTGAGCAGTTCTTC.

Details on this clone: The sample has other DNA sequences that encode this CDR3 too. V is TRBV6-1 and J is TRBJ2-1; a possible D gene is TRBD1 (5 bases). V lost 1 base to trimming and J lost 1 base, with 8 bases between them. This CDR3 region has 15 residues. Germline V gene lookup returns CDR1 MNHNS and CDR2 SASEGT. For the CDR3, the DNA is TGTGCCAGCAGTGAAGATAGGGGTTCCTACAATGAGCAGTTCTTC. Translated, it gives CASSEDRGSYNEQFF.